The text below deals with one T cell receptor (beta chain). It has no known antigen specificity. One base away there is no much larger clone; base qualities are not given. V is pared back by 0 bases and J by 1 base, with 16 bases lying between the germline termini. The CDR3 goes from the cysteine to the phenylalanine over 17 residues. CDR3 DNA only is kept here, 51 bases in frame from base 1. CDR1 and CDR2 (SGHRS, YFSETQ) derive from the germline V gene. TCR CDR3 regions were amplified from genomic DNA by multiplex PCR using the deep immunoSEQ assay. For each cell subset, the extracted genomic DNA was distributed evenly across all wells of several immunoSEQ 96-well plates, and each plate served as one replicate. For sorted subsets, each replicate PCR was loaded with 200 ng genomic DNA, equivalent to roughly 30,000 T cell genomes. Purified libraries were quantified with a Qubit 3.0 fluorometer, sized on a Bioanalyzer 2100, and re-quantified with the KAPA Library Quantification kit. A separate single-read 150-cycle Illumina NextSeq 550 flow cell was used to sequence each immunoSEQ 96-well plate. In the paper's pipeline: Because only junctional sequences without quality scores were contained in the immunoSEQ output, filtering matching that applied to full-length reads could not be performed. Sequences were annotated with PyIR, a Python wrapper for IgBLAST v1.9, using IMGT germline references to assign V/J genes and CDR3. Reads with weak V/J assignments (E-value above 1e-6), missing CDR3, stop codons, out-of-frame junctions, or ambiguous translated residues were removed. V3J clonotypes were defined as sequences sharing an identical inferred V gene, J gene, and CDR3 amino acid sequence. Percentage overlap between repertoires was computed as shared unique clonotypes divided by the size of the smaller repertoire. Three approaches were used to assess repertoire richness: RTK rarefaction, the Chao1 estimator, and Recon v2.1 estimates of unobserved clonotypes. Generation probabilities were computed with OLGA for all TCRbeta clonotypes obtained by the gDNA method from several donors. This immuneACCESS table, as held by TCRdb, lists in-frame sequences with V and J called but not all clones. Of the missing ones, under half trace to an unresolved V gene in checked studies; the others have no known cause. The D gene and trimming were derived from the DNA, and the V and J assignments and clone size from that table. The table for this sample lists around 600,000 clones; about 97% of them were counted only once. About 0.06% of the sample rests with the top ten.

The donors were healthy, HIV-negative adults who had no recently reported acute infections or vaccinations. All donors were Caucasian adults living in Nashville, Tennessee, USA. Magnetic negative selection was used to enrich CD4+ T cells, after which naive cells were positively selected on CD45RA and the negative fraction became the memory subset. After blood collection by leukapheresis, PBMCs were isolated using Ficoll-Histopaque density gradient centrifugation and then cryopreserved in the vapor phase of liquid nitrogen. Analytical flow cytometry was used to check the purity and quantity of every magnetically sorted T cell population. Each sorted fraction had its genomic DNA isolated and then quantified by UV absorbance on a Nanodrop 2000c. The entry originates in a study of shared clonotypes between healthy human individuals (dated by TCRdb to about 2020). Context from the whole study: The cohort comprised two women and a few men aged 18 to 49 years. For each donor, CD4 naive and CD4 memory were each given three plates, CD8 naive was given two plates, and CD8 memory was given one plate. To estimate repertoire size and how much clonotype sharing occurs between individuals, the study deeply sequenced the blood TCR repertoires of several healthy adults. Libraries were prepared and TCR repertoires were sequenced by different laboratories using diverse techniques, in order to increase sequencing depth and limit assay-specific biases. Each donor's leukapheresis produced roughly between about 0.9 and 9.5 billion PBMCs. General study outcomes and caveats: Higher generation probabilities were observed for clonotypes shared by all four sorted-subset donors than for non-shared clonotypes. Sampling was restricted to blood, and TCR repertoires in tissues likely differ from the TCR repertoires found in blood. Larger estimated clonotype richness was generally found for naive subsets than for memory subsets. Sharing across several donors was observed for 4.5% to 6.5% of naive CD4, under 4% of naive CD8, 2% to 2.5% of memory CD4, and about 0.39% of memory CD8 clonotypes. Because the study included only a small number of donors, the genetic and exposure-history diversity represented was limited. Incomplete sequencing was indicated by rarefaction of sorted-subset datasets, despite the large sequencing depth. Pairwise subsampling indicated that sequencing depth was expected to affect the degree of clonotype sharing among donors.

This TCR was sampled from a woman in her twenties or thirties in good health. Recombination joined TRBV5-1 with TRBJ1-1; no D segment can be confidently identified. The sample consisted of naive CD4+ T cells sorted from blood. The intended sense of this specimen's cell subset or site label: CD45RA+ positively selected. The nucleotides are TGCGCCAGCAGCTTGGCTATGTCGACGGGCAGGAACACTGAAGCTTTCTTT. The resulting protein is CASSLAMSTGRNTEAFF.